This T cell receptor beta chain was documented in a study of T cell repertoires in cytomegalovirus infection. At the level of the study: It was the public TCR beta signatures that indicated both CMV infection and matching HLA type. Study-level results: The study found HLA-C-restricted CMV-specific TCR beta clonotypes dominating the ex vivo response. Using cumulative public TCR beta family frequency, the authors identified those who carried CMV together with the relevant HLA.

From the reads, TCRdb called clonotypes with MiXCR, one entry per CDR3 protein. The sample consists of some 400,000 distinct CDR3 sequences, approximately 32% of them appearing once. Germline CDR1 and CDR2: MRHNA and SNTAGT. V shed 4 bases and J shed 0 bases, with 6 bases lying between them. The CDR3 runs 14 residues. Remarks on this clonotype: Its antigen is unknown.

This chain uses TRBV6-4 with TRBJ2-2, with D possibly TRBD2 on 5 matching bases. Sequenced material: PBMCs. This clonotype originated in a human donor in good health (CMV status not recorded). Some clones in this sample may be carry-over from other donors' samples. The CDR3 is CASSVGANTGELFF. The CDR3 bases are TGTGCCAGCAGTGTCGGGGCGAACACCGGGGAGCTGTTTTTT.